Listed here are 22 T cell receptor beta chains from one sample, sequenced in a study of a mutant IDH1 vaccine in newly diagnosed glioma. Regarding time point: week 47, end of study. In the vaccine, a single dose held 300 ug of the mutant IDH1 20-mer peptide, along with topical imiquimod. The table came from immunoSEQ multiplex PCR; TCRdb's copy has only in-frame clones and leaves some out. Of under 60,000 clones detected, approximately 80% appear once; the ten largest clones hold 4.9%. These receptors have no identified antigens. This sample comprised PBMCs, obtained from a glioma patient whose treatment included an IDH1 peptide vaccine. These receptor sequences come from a woman aged 40 to 55 with glioma. Some clones in this sample may be carry-over from other donors' samples.

The rearrangement uses TRBV5-4 and TRBJ1-2, with D perhaps TRBD1 (6 bases). From germline, CDR1 is SGHNT and CDR2 YYREEE (reference sequence). V was cut by 4 bases and J by 2 bases, with 9 bases left in between. This CDR3 comprises 13 residues. This CDR3 is CASSPDRNYGYTF. Here the CDR3 DNA reads TGTGCCAGCAGCCCCGACAGGAACTATGGCTACACCTTC.

The V call is TRBV6-1, the J call TRBJ2-2; either TRBD1 or TRBD2 may supply D (5 bases each). CDR3 length: 16 amino acids. The germline V gene has CDR1 MNHNS and CDR2 SASEGT. The germline V and J ends were trimmed by 2 bases and 4 bases, with 14 bases remaining between them. For the CDR3, the DNA is TGTGCCAGCAGTGAAACGAGGGGTTCATTCACCGGGGAGCTGTTTTTT. Its translation: CASSETRGSFTGELFF.

The V call is TRBV4-1, the J call TRBJ1-2; TRBD1 aligns across 9 bases. CDR1 is MGHRA and CDR2 is YSYEKL in the germline V gene. V shed 3 bases, J shed 6 bases, and the junction held 8 bases outside the gene matches. The length of the CDR3 is 15 residues. The CDR3 bases are TGCGCCAGCAGCCACGTCGACAGGGGGAACGATGGCTACACCTTC. It yields the protein CASSHVDRGNDGYTF.

This clone came up a few times. This sequence joins TRBV27 and TRBJ1-6; no clear D gene. This CDR3 has 15 amino acids. Trimming removed 5 bases from V and 7 bases from J, with 15 bases in between. The germline CDR1 and CDR2 sequences are MNHEY and SMNVEV (reference sequence). In DNA, the CDR3 is TGTGCCAGCAGTCCCATGCGGGGAGGGAATTCACCCCTCCACTTT. As protein: CASSPMRGGNSPLHF.

The V call is TRBV15, the J call TRBJ1-6; D is perhaps TRBD1 (6 bases). V was shortened by 5 bases and J by 2 bases, with 10 bases between the two germline ends. There are 15 residues in the CDR3. Germline values: CDR1 LNHNV, CDR2 YYDKDF (reference sequence). The CDR3, as DNA: TGTGCCACCAGCCAAGGGACACCCTATAATTCACCCCTCCACTTT. Translated, it gives CATSQGTPYNSPLHF. The full variable domain, its missing parts supplied by reference TRBV15 and TRBJ1-6, is DAMVIQNPRYQVTQFGKPVTLSCSQTLNHNVMYWYQQKSSQAPKLLFHYYDKDFNNEADTPDNFQSRRPNTSFCFLDIRSPGLGDTAMYLCATSQGTPYNSPLHFGNGTRLTVT.

This clone was counted a few times. This chain joins TRBV7-9 and TRBJ2-2; unclear D gene. With 2 bases removed from V and 7 bases from J, the gap between germline ends came to 5 bases. The germline V gene encodes CDR1 SEHNR and CDR2 FQNEAQ (reference sequence). The CDR3 extends over 12 amino acids. CDR3 nucleotide sequence: TGTGCCAGCAGCTTAAAGGTCGGGGAGCTGTTTTTT. Translation gives CASSLKVGELFF. Based on the CDR3 plus reference TRBV7-9 and TRBJ2-2, the full variable domain is DTGVSQNPRHKITKRGQNVTFRCDPISEHNRLYWYRQTLGQGPEFLTYFQNEAQLEKSRLLSDRFSAERPKGSFSTLEIQRTEQGDSAMYLCASSLKVGELFFGEGSRLTVL.

The chain couples TRBV7-6 to TRBJ2-7; D not certain. The germline V gene encodes CDR1 SGHVS and CDR2 FNYEAQ. CDR3 size: 13 residues. The V end was cut by 0 bases, the J end by 6 bases, with 9 bases between. CDR3 residues: CASSLAGQREQYF. Written as DNA, the CDR3 is TGTGCCAGCAGCTTAGCCGGGCAGCGCGAGCAGTACTTC. The full variable domain, completed using reference TRBV7-6 and TRBJ2-7, is GAGVSQSPRYKVTKRGQDVALRCDPISGHVSLYWYRQALGQGPEFLTYFNYEAQQDKSGLPNDRFSAERPEGSISTLTIQRTEQRDSAMYRCASSLAGQREQYFGPGTRLTVT.

The rearrangement uses TRBV2 and TRBJ1-2; no clear D. The CDR3 totals 15 residues. Trimming pared 3 bases from V and 4 bases from J, leaving 15 bases between. Germline CDR1 SNHLY, CDR2 FYNNEI. The CDR3 coding sequence is TGTGCCAGCAGTGATGGGAGCCAAAAGGGCTATGGCTACACCTTC. It yields the protein CASSDGSQKGYGYTF.

V is TRBV5-1 and J is TRBJ1-4, with 7 bases lining up with TRBD1. CDR1 and CDR2 from the germline V gene are SGHRS and YFSETQ. CDR3 length equals 15 residues. V lost 3 bases, J lost 6 bases, and 8 bases stayed unmatched. CDR3 DNA: TGCGCCAGCAGCTATGACCCCGGGACAGATGAAAAACTGTTTTTT. Amino acid sequence: CASSYDPGTDEKLFF.

This chain links TRBV18 with TRBJ1-2, with a tentative D call TRBD1 (6 bases). CDR1 and CDR2 from the germline V gene are KGHSH and LQKENI. Trimming cost V 3 bases and J 8 bases, with 13 bases left between them. CDR3 length: 13 amino acids. CDR3 sequence: CASSPGGASGYTF. The CDR3 nucleotides read TGTGCCAGCTCACCTGGGGGCGCTTCGGGCTACACCTTC.

The V gene is TRBV5-6, the J gene TRBJ1-6, with D possibly being TRBD1 (5 bases). Germline CDR1 and CDR2: SGHDT and YYEEEE. V gave up 4 bases and J gave up 19 bases, with 21 bases separating them. The CDR3 consists of 13 residues. CDR3 loop: CASSAGDLPREHF. CDR3 in DNA: TGTGCCAGCAGCGCGGGGGATCTCCCAAGGGAACACTTT.

The chain links TRBV6-5 to TRBJ2-7; 10 bases line up with TRBD2. J gave up 5 bases and V 1 base, and 5 bases lay outside the gene matches. The CDR3 extends over 15 amino acids. Germline loops: CDR1 MNHEY, CDR2 SVGAGI. This CDR3 is CASSYFTSGANEQYF. As DNA, the CDR3 is TGTGCCAGCAGTTACTTTACTAGCGGGGCCAACGAGCAGTACTTC.

CDR3 residues: CAISRGGILRTDTQYF. The CDR3 DNA is TGTGCCATCAGTCGCGGGGGAATCCTCCGCACAGATACGCAGTATTTT. The chain has TRBV10-3 and TRBJ2-3, with 7 bases fitting TRBD2. V was clipped by 5 bases and J by 1 base; unmatched bases: 9. Germline loops: CDR1 ENHRY, CDR2 SYGVKD. This CDR3 is 16 amino acids long.

This chain uses TRBV21-1 with TRBJ2-7; the table calls TRBD1, which could not be checked here. TRBV21-1 is given as a pseudogene. The CDR3 covers 19 residues. CDR3 sequence reads: CASRSNPGHPTRGYYEQYF. CDR3 sequence (DNA): TGTGCCAGCAGATCAAATCCGGGACACCCAACGAGGGGCTACTACGAGCAGTACTTC.

The chain uses TRBV5-5 and TRBJ1-1, with TRBD1 as a possible D gene (5 bases). The CDR3 is 14 amino acids. CDR1 and CDR2 (germline): SGHKS, YYEKEE (reference sequence). Trimming took off 2 bases at V and 5 bases at J, with 13 bases between the two ends. CDR3 sequence (DNA): TGTGCCAGCAGCTTAGGGGTGCGGGCGACTGAAGCTTTCTTT. Amino acid sequence: CASSLGVRATEAFF. The variable domain in full, completed from reference TRBV5-5 and TRBJ1-1, reads DAGVTQSPTHLIKTRGQQVTLRCSPISGHKSVSWYQQVLGQGPQFIFQYYEKEERGRGNFPDRFSARQFPNYSSELNVNALLLGDSALYLCASSLGVRATEAFFGQGTRLTVV.

The chain is built from TRBV7-2 and TRBJ2-3, with 8 bases aligning to TRBD2. Unmatched junction bases numbered 0, after V lost 1 base and J lost 3 bases. The CDR3 consists of 14 residues. CDR1 is SGHTA and CDR2 is FQGNSA in the germline V gene. In DNA, the CDR3 is TGTGCCAGCAGCTTAGGCGGGAGGACAGATACGCAGTATTTT. It specifies CASSLGGRTDTQYF.

This rearrangement joins TRBV6-6 to TRBJ2-7, with 7 bases identical to TRBD2. J gave up 2 bases and V 4 bases, and 8 bases lay outside the gene matches. Germline V gene data show CDR1 as MNHNY and CDR2 as SVGAGI (reference sequence). The length of the CDR3 is 15 residues. The CDR3 loop is CASSFPRGEPYEQYF. CDR3 nucleotides: TGTGCCAGCAGTTTTCCCCGGGGGGAACCCTACGAGCAGTACTTC.

This clone has just a few counts. The chain links TRBV30 to TRBJ2-6; D is unresolved. Trimming took 1 base from V and 1 from J, leaving 2 bases between them. CDR1 and CDR2 from the germline V gene are GTSNPN and SVGIG (reference sequence). The CDR3 consists of 13 residues. CDR3 bases: TGTGCCTGGAGTGGTTCTGGGGCCAACGTCCTGACTTTC. Amino acid sequence: CAWSGSGANVLTF.

The chain carries TRBV5-1 and TRBJ2-3; 12 positions agree with TRBD2. The CDR3 covers 15 residues. The V gene end was trimmed by 4 bases and the J gene end by 2 bases; junction bases not matched to a gene: 2. Germline V CDR1 and CDR2: SGHRS, YFSETQ. The CDR3 DNA is TGCGCCAGCAGCGGACTAGCGGGGCACACAGATACGCAGTATTTT. This gives the protein CASSGLAGHTDTQYF. Filled out from reference TRBV5-1 and TRBJ2-3, the complete variable domain reads KAGVTQTPRYLIKTRGQQVTLSCSPISGHRSVSWYQQTPGQGLQFLFEYFSETQRNKGNFPGRFSGRQFSNSRSEMNVSTLELGDSALYLCASSGLAGHTDTQYFGPGTRLTVL.

The chain joins TRBV10-3 to TRBJ1-1, with D uncertain. Trimming stripped 7 bases from V and 1 base from J, with 13 bases between. This CDR3 is built from 14 residues. CDR1 is ENHRY and CDR2 is SYGVKD in the germline V gene. The CDR3 DNA follows: TGTGCCATCACCCCAGGCCTTCAGAACACTGAAGCTTTCTTT. Translated, it gives CAITPGLQNTEAFF.

This clone is deemed large. The CDR3 sequence is CASSEVGGNYGYTF. For the CDR3, the DNA is TGTGCCAGCAGTGAAGTTGGCGGAAACTATGGCTACACCTTC. This chain connects TRBV6-1 to TRBJ1-2; D remains ambiguous. Trimming shortened V by 1 base and J by 2 bases, and 8 bases separated the two germline ends. CDR3 length: 14 residues. In germline, CDR1 is MNHNS, CDR2 SASEGT.

The chain links TRBV6-1 to TRBJ2-6; 8 positions agree with TRBD2. V lost 7 bases to trimming and J lost 4 bases; unmatched junction nucleotides: 6. The CDR3 runs to 15 residues. The V gene's germline CDR1 is MNHNS and CDR2 SASEGT. The DNA for the CDR3 is TGTGCCAGCACCGGGGGGGGCACCGGGGCCAACGTCCTGACTTTC. Translating gives CASTGGGTGANVLTF.